This T cell receptor beta chain stems from a study of cytomegalovirus exposure and HLA in healthy donors. At the level of the study: In a previous analysis, some 120 million unique TCR beta sequences were found from 170 million or so T cells. Early released data comprised about 84 million unique TCRs from HLA-typed donors.

The PCR contained 60 Vbeta and 13 Jbeta primers. Here immunoSEQ multiplex PCR was the method, and the copy in TCRdb shows in-frame clones only, minus some. Of 100,000 to 150,000 clones in the sample, more than 75% were seen once. Concerning this clone itself: Its target is unknown.

CDR1 is LNHNV and CDR2 is YYDKDF in the germline V gene (reference sequence). V lost 0 bases to trimming and J lost 9 bases; unmatched junction nucleotides: 8. This CDR3 spans 15 amino acids. Overall study results and limits: HLA-A and HLA-B allele assignments for most subjects were reportedly predicted accurately using TCR beta sequences. In an earlier analysis, most TCR beta V segments were productive about 87% or about 30% of the time.

Sequencing input: PBMCs. The sequence came from a man aged 25-40 years in good health and CMV-seropositive. This chain links TRBV15 with TRBJ1-3; 7 bases are shared with TRBD1. The CDR3 sequence: CATSRDVGGVGTIYF. The CDR3 region has the DNA TGTGCCACCAGCAGAGATGTAGGGGGCGTAGGCACCATATATTTT.